The 4 T cell receptor beta chains in this list originate from one sample, sequenced in a study of OX40 agonist ivuxolimab in advanced cancers. Assay used: immunoSEQ multiplex PCR; TCRdb lists only in-frame clones, some missing. The sample includes some 30,000 clones, 86% of them seen just once. The sample here was CD4+ or CD8+ T cells sorted from blood, taken in a trial of the OX40 agonist ivuxolimab. Source of these receptors: an adult with an advanced solid tumor such as melanoma, head and neck, liver or kidney cancer.

The chain combines TRBV29-1 with TRBJ2-7; D is undetermined. This CDR3 is built from 10 residues. Germline values: CDR1 SQVTM, CDR2 ANQGSEA. Trimming stripped 4 bases from V and 4 bases from J, with 5 bases between. DNA of the CDR3: TGCAGCGTTGGAGTTTACGAGCAGTACTTC. Translating it yields CSVGVYEQYF.

The chain carries TRBV7-3 and TRBJ2-3, with D possibly being TRBD1 or TRBD2 (5 bases each). The CDR3 is made up of 14 amino acids. Germline CDR1 and CDR2: SGHTA and FQGTGA. Trimming removed 5 bases at V and 4 bases at J, with 13 bases between. DNA of the CDR3: TGTGCCAGCAGCCAGACGGGACGGGCAGATACGCAGTATTTT. Amino acid sequence: CASSQTGRADTQYF.

The chain is built from TRBV29-1 and TRBJ1-2; 7 bases agree with TRBD1. Germline assignment: CDR1 SQVTM and CDR2 ANQGSEA. The ends lost 6 bases at V and 8 bases at J; junction bases unmatched: 9. CDR3 length equals 12 residues. The CDR3: CSVPTGRDGYTF. Written as DNA, the CDR3 is TGCAGCGTGCCGACAGGGAGGGACGGCTACACCTTC.

The chain joins TRBV10-1 to TRBJ2-2; D unresolved. The CDR3 totals 12 residues. Germline V gene data show CDR1 as WNHNN and CDR2 as SYGVQD (reference sequence). V was cut by 3 bases and J by 6 bases, with 5 bases left in between. For the CDR3, the DNA is TGCGCCAGCAGTGAAATTGCCGGGGAGCTGTTTTTT. This translates into CASSEIAGELFF.